Below, one T cell receptor (beta chain) is given with its context. The antigen remains unidentified. Using a J-beta primer mix together with a sample-barcoded 5' primer, a second PCR was run for roughly 6 to 12 cycles. Each CDR3 protein is one row after TCRdb ran MiXCR on the 5' RACE reads. The table has roughly 1.9 million distinct CDR3 sequences, 30% to 40% seen once; the top ten hold more than 20%. Germline CDR1 SNHLY, CDR2 FYNNEI. The CDR3 loop spans 15 amino acids. Trimming took 4 bases from V and 3 from J, leaving 15 bases between them. These data originate in a study of blood T cells in healthy people across ages. Notes on the study in general: More naive CD4+ cells and higher diversity marked long-lived donors relative to aged donors.

The study isolated at least 6.5 million PBMCs from each sample. V gene TRBV2 combines with J gene TRBJ1-2, with D perhaps TRBD1 (5 bases). Material: blood. The TCR was taken from a human donor in good health. CDR3 in amino acids: CASSGMRGDDYGYTF. Here the CDR3 DNA reads TGTGCCAGCAGTGGGATGAGGGGAGATGACTATGGCTACACCTTC. The full variable domain, in which reference TRBV2 and TRBJ1-2 provide the parts outside the CDR3, is EPEVTQTPSHQVTQMGQEVILRCVPISNHLYFYWYRQILGQKVEFLVSFYNNEISEKSEIFDDQFSVERPDGSNFTLKIRSTKLEDSAMYFCASSGMRGDDYGYTFGSGTRLTVV.